A selection of T cell receptor beta chains follows, all from one sample in a study of CD8+ T cells in alopecia areata. The protocol was immunoSEQ multiplex PCR, while the TCRdb copy is restricted to in-frame clones and leaves out a portion. The repertoire holds 150,000 to 200,000 clones, with more than 50% as singletons. This specimen consisted of CD4+ T cells sorted from blood, obtained at week 24, from a patient treated with tofacitinib. The receptors originated from a human donor with alopecia areata. Both conserved end residues are part of each CDR3. D genes are given only for firm matches. Clone size is shown for a subset of rows, as once, few, many or a class of expanded clone.

d_gene,v_gene,j_gene,abundance,CDR3aa,CDR3nt
.,TRBV15,TRBJ1-4,once,CATSRDRNNEKLFF,TGTGCCACCAGCAGAGACAGGAATAATGAAAAACTGTTTTTT
.,TRBV29-1,TRBJ2-3,.,CSVEPQGTDTQYF,TGCAGCGTTGAACCCCAGGGAACAGATACGCAGTATTTT
TRBD1,TRBV19,TRBJ2-4,few,CASRAGTGGDIQYF,TGTGCCAGTAGAGCTGGGACAGGGGGGGACATTCAGTACTTC
.,TRBV12-5,TRBJ1-6,.,CASVIGQTNSPLHF,TGTGCTAGTGTCATAGGACAGACCAATTCACCCCTCCACTTT
.,TRBV5-1,TRBJ1-5,.,CASSLGDIDQPQHF,TGCGCCAGCAGCTTGGGGGACATCGATCAGCCCCAGCATTTT
.,TRBV9,TRBJ2-7,.,CASSVEPSHYEQYF,TGTGCCAGCAGCGTAGAGCCATCACACTACGAGCAGTACTTC
.,TRBV9,TRBJ2-3,.,CASSPGPTDTQYF,TGTGCCAGCAGCCCGGGACCCACCGATACGCAGTATTTT
.,TRBV12-5,TRBJ2-1,few,CASGLVDEQFF,TGTGCTAGTGGTTTGGTTGATGAGCAGTTCTTC
.,TRBV29-1,TRBJ2-7,.,CSVDLSGTYEQYF,TGCAGCGTTGATCTCTCCGGTACCTACGAGCAGTACTTC
.,TRBV4-3,TRBJ1-2,.,CASSQGDQGIPVYGYTF,TGCGCCAGCAGCCAAGGGGACCAGGGAATACCAGTCTATGGCTACACCTTC
.,TRBV30,TRBJ1-1,.,CAWSEYTEAFF,TGTGCCTGGAGTGAGTACACTGAAGCTTTCTTT
TRBD1,TRBV29-1,TRBJ1-2,few,CSVEDPRNDREGSKTYYGYTF,TGCAGCGTTGAAGATCCACGGAATGACAGGGAAGGTTCGAAGACTTACTATGGCTACACCTTC